A selection of T cell receptor beta chains follows, all from one sample in a study of blood T cells in healthy people across ages. TCRdb analysed the 5' RACE reads with MiXCR anew, one entry per CDR3 protein. The repertoire holds fewer than 1,000,000 distinct CDR3 sequences, with about 42% as singletons. Sequencing was performed on blood. These receptors were collected from an elderly man in good health. Each CDR3 is given without its conserved first and last residue. Fields, in order: V gene, clone size, CDR3 protein. Part of the rows lack a size; the others show once, few, many or a class for expanded clones.

TRBV4-2,-,ASSQDLGGQENTGELF
TRBV20-1,-,SASWRGRSEQY
TRBV27,once,ASSSLKQETQY
TRBV29-1,-,SVGDRAYGYT
TRBV7-6,-,ASSLNQGADSPLH
TRBV2,few,ASSEAMGTLSYEQY
TRBV5-1,-,ASSFQRGTDMQY
TRBV5-5,many,ASLASTDTQY
TRBV9,-,ASIPRTGQGEDTQY
TRBV12-3/TRBV12-4,many,ASRQFTYEQY
TRBV28,few,ASNHGTPGSYEQY
TRBV20-1,-,SATGYADTQY
TRBV6-1,-,ASRGRALNTEAF
TRBV5-1,once,GSSFSGGSYNEQF
TRBV30,-,AWSVNRANEQF
TRBV29-1,-,SVEQGRTGELF
TRBV6-1,few,ATAILSASGHNEQF
TRBV9,-,ASSVDDGAGLSYEQY
TRBV6-2/TRBV6-3,-,ASSFSGTGGDTQY
TRBV12-3/TRBV12-4,many,ASSLKMDTEAF
TRBV9,-,ASSVSPADPPYEQY
TRBV2,-,ASSGLADISYEQY
TRBV11-2,-,ASSSDRSINEQY
TRBV11-3,few,ASSLRGISYEQY
TRBV10-3,-,ITGETYEQY
TRBV5-5,-,ASSLVGGDEKLF
TRBV21-1,-,ASSIRRAFYNEQF
TRBV28,-,ASSGAEGNYGYT
TRBV6-5,-,ASSPAGPTQETQY
TRBV5-1,-,ASGGGATNEKLF
TRBV4-1,few,ASSQARGVRTDTQY
TRBV13,-,ASTLKRTYGYT
TRBV12-3/TRBV12-4,few,ASSLGQAAY
TRBV29-1,-,SVRTSRDIQY
TRBV4-2,-,ASSQEGASADNGQF
TRBV11-2,few,ASSLVASFTDTQY
TRBV7-8,-,ASSARTSGRSEQY
TRBV9,-,ASSVGGAPTNEKLF
TRBV7-6,-,VSSPNLAGGPGDTQY
TRBV27,-,ASSLLGYQSVGANVLT
TRBV20-1,-,SARGPGLADYEQY
TRBV6-5,-,ASSYSSGVETQY
TRBV14,-,ASSQDLVGVGERF
TRBV7-9,many,ASSQRDTPYEQY
TRBV4-1,many,ASSQLQGDYGYT
TRBV7-2,-,ASSSPDRPPYGYT
TRBV7-8,-,ASSLAPAIREQY
TRBV29-1,-,SAAPKDEQY